This T cell receptor beta chain was sequenced in a study of cytomegalovirus exposure and HLA in healthy donors. As for the study in general: Of all 360 or so donors who were genotyped, 70% to 85% belonged to the Caucasian-associated ancestry cluster.

Study results and limitations: V- and J-gene trimming of TCR beta was linked (in a later analysis) to a missense DCLRE1C variant.

The PCR made use of 60 Vbeta and 13 Jbeta primers. Profiling relied on immunoSEQ multiplex PCR, and the TCRdb table lists in-frame clones only, not all of them. The sample lists around 190,000 clones; over 75% were seen once. The germline CDR1 and CDR2 sequences are MDHEN and SYDVKM. This CDR3 region has 13 residues. V was clipped by 5 bases and J by 4 bases, with 11 bases between them. Points on this clone: Its antigen remains unidentified.

The TCR comes from a woman aged 50 to 60 in good health and CMV-seronegative. The genes are TRBV28 and TRBJ2-5; a weak D match, TRBD1 (6 bases). The specimen sequenced was PBMCs. CDR3 region: CASSELGGETQYF. The CDR3 bases are TGTGCCAGCAGTGAGCTAGGGGGAGAGACCCAGTACTTC.